This TCR beta chain was profiled in a study of cytomegalovirus exposure and HLA in healthy donors. For the study at large: Falling in the Caucasian-associated ancestry cluster were 65% to 90% of under 500 genotyped donors. General study findings and limits: A few CMV-associated chains proved CMV antigen-specific in vitro. The study flagged some 180 TCR beta chains as cytomegalovirus-associated.

Amplification used 60 Vbeta primers and 13 Jbeta primers. Sequencing used immunoSEQ multiplex PCR; TCRdb keeps in-frame clones, though not all of them. The table lists hundreds of thousands of clones, just over 75% of them singletons. Everyone who donated was a healthy bone marrow donor. Germline V gene sequence: CDR1 SNHLY, CDR2 FYNNEI. V lost 8 bases to trimming and J lost 6 bases; unmatched junction nucleotides: 9. The CDR3 runs 13 residues. Turning to this clone: What it binds is unknown.

The clonotype originates from a man between 18 and 35 years old in good health and CMV-seronegative. The sample consisted of PBMCs. The chain uses TRBV2 and TRBJ1-1; 7 bases are a match to TRBD1. Here the CDR3 DNA reads TGTGCCAGCGACCTGACAGGGCGATCTGAAGCTTTCTTT. Translating gives CASDLTGRSEAFF.